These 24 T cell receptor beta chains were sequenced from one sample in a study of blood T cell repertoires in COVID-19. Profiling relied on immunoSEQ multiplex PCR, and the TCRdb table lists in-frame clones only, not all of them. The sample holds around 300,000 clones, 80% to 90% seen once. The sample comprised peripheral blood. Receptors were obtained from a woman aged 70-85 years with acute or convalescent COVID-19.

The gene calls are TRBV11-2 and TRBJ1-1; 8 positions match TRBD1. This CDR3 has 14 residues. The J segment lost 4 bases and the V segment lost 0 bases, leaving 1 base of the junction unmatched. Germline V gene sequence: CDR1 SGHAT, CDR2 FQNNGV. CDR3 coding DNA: TGTGCCAGCAGCTTAGAGACAGGGGTCACTGAAGCTTTCTTT. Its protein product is CASSLETGVTEAFF.

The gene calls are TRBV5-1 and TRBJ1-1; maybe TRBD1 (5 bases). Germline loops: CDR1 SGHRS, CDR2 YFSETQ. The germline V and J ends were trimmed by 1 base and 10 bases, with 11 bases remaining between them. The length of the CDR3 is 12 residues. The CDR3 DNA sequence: TGCGCCAGCAGCTTGAAAGGCGGGGGAGCTTTCTTT. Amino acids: CASSLKGGGAFF.

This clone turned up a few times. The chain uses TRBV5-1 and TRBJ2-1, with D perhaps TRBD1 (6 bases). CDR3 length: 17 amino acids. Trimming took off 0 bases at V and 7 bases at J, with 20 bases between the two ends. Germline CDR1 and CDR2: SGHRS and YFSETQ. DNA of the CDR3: TGCGCCAGCAGCTTGGTCGGGACATTCTCCACCGGGAATGAGCAGTTCTTC. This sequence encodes CASSLVGTFSTGNEQFF.

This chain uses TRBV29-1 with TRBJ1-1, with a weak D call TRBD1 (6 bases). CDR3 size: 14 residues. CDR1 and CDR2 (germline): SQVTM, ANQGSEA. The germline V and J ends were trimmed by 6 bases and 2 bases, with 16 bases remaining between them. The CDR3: CSVGFTGKNTEAFF. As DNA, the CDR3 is TGCAGCGTAGGTTTTACAGGGAAAAACACTGAAGCTTTCTTT.

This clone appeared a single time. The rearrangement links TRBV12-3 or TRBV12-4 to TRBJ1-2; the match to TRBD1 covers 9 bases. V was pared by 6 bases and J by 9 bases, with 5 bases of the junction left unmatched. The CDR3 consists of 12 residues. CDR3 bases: TGTGCCAGCAGGGGGACAGGGCTTAGCTACACCTTC. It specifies CASRGTGLSYTF.

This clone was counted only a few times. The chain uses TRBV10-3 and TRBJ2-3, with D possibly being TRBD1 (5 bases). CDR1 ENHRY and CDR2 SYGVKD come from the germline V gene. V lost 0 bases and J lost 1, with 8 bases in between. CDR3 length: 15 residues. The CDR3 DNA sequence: TGTGCCATCAGTGAGTCCATGACAGGCACAGATACGCAGTATTTT. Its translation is CAISESMTGTDTQYF.

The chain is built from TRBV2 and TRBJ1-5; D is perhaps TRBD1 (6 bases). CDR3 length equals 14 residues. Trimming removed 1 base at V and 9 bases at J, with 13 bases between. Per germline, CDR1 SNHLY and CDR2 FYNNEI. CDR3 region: CASSEGRGSRPQHF. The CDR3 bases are TGTGCCAGCAGTGAAGGTAGGGGGTCCCGGCCCCAGCATTTT.

Written as DNA, the CDR3 is TGTGCCAGCAGCCTTGGCAGGGCCGCCGAGCAGTACTTC. Translation gives CASSLGRAAEQYF. V usage is TRBV3-1 (or the pseudogene TRBV3-2) and J usage is TRBJ2-7, with D tentatively TRBD1 (5 bases). Germline V CDR1 and CDR2: LGHDT, YNNKEL (reference sequence). V lost 4 bases to trimming and J lost 6 bases, with 13 bases between them. CDR3 length: 13 amino acids.

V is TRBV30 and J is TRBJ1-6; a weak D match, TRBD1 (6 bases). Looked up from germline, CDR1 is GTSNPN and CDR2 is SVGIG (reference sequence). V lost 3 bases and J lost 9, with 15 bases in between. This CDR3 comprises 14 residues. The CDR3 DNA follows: TGTGCCTGGAGGTTGGGGGGGCAGGGTTCACCCCTCCACTTT. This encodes CAWRLGGQGSPLHF.

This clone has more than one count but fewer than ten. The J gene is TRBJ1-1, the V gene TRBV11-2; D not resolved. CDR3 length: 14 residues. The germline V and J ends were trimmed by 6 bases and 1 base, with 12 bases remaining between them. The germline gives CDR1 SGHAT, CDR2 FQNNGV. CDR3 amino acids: CASSFTRANTEAFF. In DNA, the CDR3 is TGTGCCAGCAGTTTTACCCGAGCGAACACTGAAGCTTTCTTT.

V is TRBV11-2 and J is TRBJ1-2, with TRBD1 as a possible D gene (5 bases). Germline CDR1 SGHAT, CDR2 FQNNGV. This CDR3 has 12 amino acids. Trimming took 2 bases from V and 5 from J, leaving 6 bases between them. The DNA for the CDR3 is TGTGCCAGCAGCTTACGGGGGTATGGCTACACCTTC. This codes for CASSLRGYGYTF.

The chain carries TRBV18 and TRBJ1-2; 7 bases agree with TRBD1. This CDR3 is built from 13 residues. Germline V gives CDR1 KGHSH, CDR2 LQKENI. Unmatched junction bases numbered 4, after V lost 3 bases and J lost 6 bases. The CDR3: CASSPYRGDGYTF. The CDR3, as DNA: TGTGCCAGCTCACCGTACAGGGGTGATGGCTACACCTTC. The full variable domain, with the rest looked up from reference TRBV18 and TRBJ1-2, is NAGVMQNPRHLVRRRGQEARLRCSPMKGHSHVYWYRQLPEEGLKFMVYLQKENIIDESGMPKERFSAEFPKEGPSILRIQQVVRGDSAAYFCASSPYRGDGYTFGSGTRLTVV.

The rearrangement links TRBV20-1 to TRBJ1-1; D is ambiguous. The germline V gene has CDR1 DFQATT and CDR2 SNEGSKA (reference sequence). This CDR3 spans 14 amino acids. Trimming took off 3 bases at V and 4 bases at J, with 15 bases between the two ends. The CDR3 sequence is CSASRSAGFTEAFF. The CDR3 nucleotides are TGCAGTGCTAGTAGGTCGGCAGGATTCACTGAAGCTTTCTTT.

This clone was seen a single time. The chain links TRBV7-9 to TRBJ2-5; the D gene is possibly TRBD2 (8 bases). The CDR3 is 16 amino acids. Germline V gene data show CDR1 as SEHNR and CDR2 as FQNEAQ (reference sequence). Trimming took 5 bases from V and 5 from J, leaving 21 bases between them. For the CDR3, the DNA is TGTGCCAGCAGCCCGACGGGAGGGGGCCGTCTGGAGACCCAGTACTTC. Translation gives CASSPTGGGRLETQYF.

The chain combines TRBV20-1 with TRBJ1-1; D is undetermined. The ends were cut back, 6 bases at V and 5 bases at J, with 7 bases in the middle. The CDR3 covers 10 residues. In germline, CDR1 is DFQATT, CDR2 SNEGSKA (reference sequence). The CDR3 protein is CSAMETEAFF. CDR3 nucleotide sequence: TGCAGTGCGATGGAGACTGAAGCTTTCTTT.

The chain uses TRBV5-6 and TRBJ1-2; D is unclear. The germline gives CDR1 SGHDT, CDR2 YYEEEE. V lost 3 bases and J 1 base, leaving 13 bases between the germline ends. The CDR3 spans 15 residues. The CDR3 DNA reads TGTGCCAGCAGCTCCATGGGCCTTTTTAACTATGGCTACACCTTC. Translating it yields CASSSMGLFNYGYTF.

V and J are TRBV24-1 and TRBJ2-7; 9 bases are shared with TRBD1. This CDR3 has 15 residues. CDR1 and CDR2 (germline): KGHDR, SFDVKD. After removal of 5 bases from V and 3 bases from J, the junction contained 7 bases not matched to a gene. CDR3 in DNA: TGTGCCACCAGTGCCCGACAGGGGGTAGGCTACGAGCAGTACTTC. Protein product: CATSARQGVGYEQYF.

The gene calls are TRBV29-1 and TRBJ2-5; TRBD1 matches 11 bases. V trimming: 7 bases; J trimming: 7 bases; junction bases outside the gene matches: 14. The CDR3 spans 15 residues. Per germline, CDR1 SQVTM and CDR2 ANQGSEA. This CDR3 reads CSGVPGQGGYGTQYF. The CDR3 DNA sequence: TGCAGCGGAGTCCCGGGACAGGGGGGCTACGGGACCCAGTACTTC.

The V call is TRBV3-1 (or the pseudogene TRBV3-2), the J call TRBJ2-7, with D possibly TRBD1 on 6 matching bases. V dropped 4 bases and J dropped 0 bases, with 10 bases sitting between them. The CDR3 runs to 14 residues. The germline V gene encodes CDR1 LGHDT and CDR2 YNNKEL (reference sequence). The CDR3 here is CASSLQGDSYEQYF. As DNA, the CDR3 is TGTGCCAGCAGCCTACAGGGCGACTCCTACGAGCAGTACTTC.

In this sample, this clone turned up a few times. The CDR3 sequence: CASSGQQYYGYTF. The CDR3 nucleotides read TGTGCCAGCAGCGGACAGCAGTACTATGGCTACACCTTC. V usage is TRBV9 and J usage is TRBJ1-2; a weak D match, TRBD1 (5 bases). Germline CDR1 and CDR2: SGDLS and YYNGEE. This CDR3 is 13 amino acids long. V was trimmed by 3 bases and J by 3 bases, leaving 9 bases between them.

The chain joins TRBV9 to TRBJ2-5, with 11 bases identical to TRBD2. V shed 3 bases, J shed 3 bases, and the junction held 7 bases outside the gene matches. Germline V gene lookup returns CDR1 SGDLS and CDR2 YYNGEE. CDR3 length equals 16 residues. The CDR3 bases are TGTGCCAGCAGCGGGCGGGGGACTAGCGGAAAAGAGACCCAGTACTTC. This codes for CASSGRGTSGKETQYF.

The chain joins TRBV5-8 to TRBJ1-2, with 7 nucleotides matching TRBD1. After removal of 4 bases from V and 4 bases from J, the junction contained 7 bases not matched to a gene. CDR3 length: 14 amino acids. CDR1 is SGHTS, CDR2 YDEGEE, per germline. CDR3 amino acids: CASSPGTEAYGYTF. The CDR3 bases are TGTGCCAGCAGCCCCGGGACAGAAGCCTATGGCTACACCTTC.

In DNA form, the CDR3 reads TGTGCCAGCAGCCCGAGCGGGACAGAGCAGTTCTTC. Translating it yields CASSPSGTEQFF. The chain links TRBV7-6 to TRBJ2-1; TRBD2 might be the D (7 bases). There are 12 residues in the CDR3. Germline CDR1 is SGHVS and CDR2 is FNYEAQ. Deletions cut 5 bases from V and 10 bases from J, with 12 bases between.

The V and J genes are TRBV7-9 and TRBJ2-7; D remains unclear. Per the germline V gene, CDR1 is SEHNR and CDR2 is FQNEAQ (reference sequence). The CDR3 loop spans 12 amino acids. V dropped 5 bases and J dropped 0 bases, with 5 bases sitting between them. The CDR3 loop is CASSPNSYEQYF. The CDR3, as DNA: TGTGCCAGCAGCCCTAACTCCTACGAGCAGTACTTC.